This TCR beta chain was profiled in a study of cytomegalovirus exposure and HLA in healthy donors. The overall study: The Caucasian-associated ancestry cluster held 65% to 85% of roughly 370 genotyped donors. General study points: Apart from CMV serostatus, no immune exposure information was available.

The PCR used 60 Vbeta and 13 Jbeta primers. Here immunoSEQ multiplex PCR was the method, and the copy in TCRdb shows in-frame clones only, minus some. The sample consists of approximately 130,000 clones, around three quarters of them appearing once. As for this clone: Its target is not known.

Germline V lookup: CDR1 SGDLS, CDR2 YYNGEE. Germline trimming cut 0 bases from V and 5 bases from J; bases unmatched to any gene: 11. The CDR3 consists of 18 residues. The sample taken for sequencing was PBMCs. This chain links TRBV9 with TRBJ2-3; 11 nucleotides agree with TRBD2. The receptor was isolated from a woman aged 45-65 years in good health and CMV-seronegative. The CDR3 region is CASSVDAGLAGLEDTQYF. DNA for the CDR3: TGTGCCAGCAGCGTAGATGCCGGACTAGCGGGCTTGGAAGATACGCAGTATTTT.